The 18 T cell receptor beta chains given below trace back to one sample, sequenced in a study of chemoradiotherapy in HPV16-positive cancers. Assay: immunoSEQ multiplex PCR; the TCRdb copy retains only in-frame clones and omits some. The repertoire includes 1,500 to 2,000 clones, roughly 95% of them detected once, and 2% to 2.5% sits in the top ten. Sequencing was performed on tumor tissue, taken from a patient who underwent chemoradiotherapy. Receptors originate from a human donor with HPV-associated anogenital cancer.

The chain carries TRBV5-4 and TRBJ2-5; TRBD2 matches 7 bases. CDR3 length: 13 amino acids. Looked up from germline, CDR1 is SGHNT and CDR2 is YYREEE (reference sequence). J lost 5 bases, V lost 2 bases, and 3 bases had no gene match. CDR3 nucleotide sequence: TGTGCCAGCAGCTTTTTCGGGAGGGAGACCCAGTACTTC. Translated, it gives CASSFFGRETQYF.

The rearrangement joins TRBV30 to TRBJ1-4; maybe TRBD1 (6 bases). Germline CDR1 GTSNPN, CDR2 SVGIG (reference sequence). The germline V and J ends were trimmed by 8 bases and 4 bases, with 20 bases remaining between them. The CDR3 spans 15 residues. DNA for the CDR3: TGTGCCCGTGGAGAAGGGACAAACTATAATGAAAAACTGTTTTTT. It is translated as CARGEGTNYNEKLFF.

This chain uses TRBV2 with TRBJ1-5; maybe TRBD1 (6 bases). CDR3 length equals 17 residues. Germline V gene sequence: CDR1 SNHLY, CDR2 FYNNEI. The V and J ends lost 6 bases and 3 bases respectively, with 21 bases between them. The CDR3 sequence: CASSLRSVGTPNQPQHF. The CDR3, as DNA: TGTGCCAGCAGCCTAAGATCGGTGGGGACACCCAATCAGCCCCAGCATTTT.

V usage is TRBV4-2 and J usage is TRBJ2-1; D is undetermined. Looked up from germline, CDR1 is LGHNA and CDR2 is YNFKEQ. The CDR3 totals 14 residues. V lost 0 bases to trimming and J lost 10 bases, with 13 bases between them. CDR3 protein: CASSQDLVPVEQFF. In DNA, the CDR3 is TGTGCCAGCAGCCAAGATCTGGTCCCGGTCGAGCAGTTCTTC.

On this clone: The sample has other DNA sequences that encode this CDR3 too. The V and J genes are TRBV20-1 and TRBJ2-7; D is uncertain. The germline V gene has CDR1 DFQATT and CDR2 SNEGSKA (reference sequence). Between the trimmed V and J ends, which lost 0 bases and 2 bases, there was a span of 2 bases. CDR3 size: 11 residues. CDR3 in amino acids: CSARETYEQYF. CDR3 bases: TGCAGTGCTAGAGAAACCTACGAGCAGTACTTC.

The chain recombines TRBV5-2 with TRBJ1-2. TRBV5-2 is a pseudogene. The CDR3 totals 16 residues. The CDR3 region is CASNLVRVRKTYGYTF. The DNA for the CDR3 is TGTGCCAGCAATTTAGTCCGAGTACGAAAGACCTATGGCTACACCTTC.

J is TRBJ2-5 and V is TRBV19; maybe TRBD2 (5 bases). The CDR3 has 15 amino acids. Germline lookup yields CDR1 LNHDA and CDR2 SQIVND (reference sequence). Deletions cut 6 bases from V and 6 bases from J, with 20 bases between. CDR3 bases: TGTGCCAGTAGCCCTTCACGGGGTAAGAAGAAGACCCAGTACTTC. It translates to CASSPSRGKKKTQYF.

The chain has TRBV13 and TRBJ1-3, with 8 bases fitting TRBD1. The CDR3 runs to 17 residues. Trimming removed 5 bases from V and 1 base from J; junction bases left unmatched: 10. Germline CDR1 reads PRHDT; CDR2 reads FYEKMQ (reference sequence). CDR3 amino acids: CASSPDPTGASGNTIYF. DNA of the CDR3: TGTGCCAGCAGCCCCGACCCGACAGGGGCATCTGGAAACACCATATATTTT.

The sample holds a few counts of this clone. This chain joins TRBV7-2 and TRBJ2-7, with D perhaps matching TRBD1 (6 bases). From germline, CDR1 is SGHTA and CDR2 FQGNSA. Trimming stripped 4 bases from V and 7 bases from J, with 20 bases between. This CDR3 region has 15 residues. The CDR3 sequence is CASSSNRVPLGEQYF. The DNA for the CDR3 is TGTGCCAGCAGCTCAAACAGGGTCCCTTTGGGGGAGCAGTACTTC.

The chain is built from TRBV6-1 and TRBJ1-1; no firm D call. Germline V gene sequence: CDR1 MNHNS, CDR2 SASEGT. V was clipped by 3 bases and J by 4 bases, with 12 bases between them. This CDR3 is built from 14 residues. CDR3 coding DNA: TGTGCCAGCAGTGAGAAGGGTTTCGGCACTGAAGCTTTCTTT. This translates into CASSEKGFGTEAFF.

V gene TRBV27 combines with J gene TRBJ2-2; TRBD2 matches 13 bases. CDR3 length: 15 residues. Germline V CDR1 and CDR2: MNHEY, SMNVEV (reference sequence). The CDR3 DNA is TGTCCAGAACTAGCGGGAGGGTACTACACCGGGGAGCTGTTTTTT. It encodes CPELAGGYYTGELFF.

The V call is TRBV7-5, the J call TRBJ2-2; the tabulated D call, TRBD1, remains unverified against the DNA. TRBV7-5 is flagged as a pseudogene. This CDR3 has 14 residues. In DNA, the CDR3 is TGTGTCAGGTGGACAGGGTTACACACCGGGGAGCTGTTTTTT. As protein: CVRWTGLHTGELFF.

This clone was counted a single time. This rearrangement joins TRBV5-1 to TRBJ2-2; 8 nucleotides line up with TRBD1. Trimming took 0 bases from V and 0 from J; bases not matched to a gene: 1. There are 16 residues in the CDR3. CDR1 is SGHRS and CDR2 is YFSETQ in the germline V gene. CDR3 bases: TGCGCCAGCAGCTTGGTGACAGGGGCGAACACCGGGGAGCTGTTTTTT. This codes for CASSLVTGANTGELFF.

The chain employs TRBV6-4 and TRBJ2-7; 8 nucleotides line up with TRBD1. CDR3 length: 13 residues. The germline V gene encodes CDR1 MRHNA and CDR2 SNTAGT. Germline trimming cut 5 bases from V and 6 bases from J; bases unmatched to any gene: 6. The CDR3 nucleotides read TGTGCCAGCAGTAGCAACAGGGGGTCCGAGCAGTACTTC. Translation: CASSSNRGSEQYF.

The chain's CDR3 is CASRAGTVYGYTF. DNA for the CDR3: TGTGCCAGCAGGGCCGGGACAGTCTATGGCTACACCTTC. The rearrangement joins TRBV28 to TRBJ1-2; TRBD1 matches at 7 bases. The germline gives CDR1 MDHEN, CDR2 SYDVKM. Losses at the gene ends were 6 bases for V and 4 bases for J; bases not matched to a gene: 5. This CDR3 has 13 amino acids.

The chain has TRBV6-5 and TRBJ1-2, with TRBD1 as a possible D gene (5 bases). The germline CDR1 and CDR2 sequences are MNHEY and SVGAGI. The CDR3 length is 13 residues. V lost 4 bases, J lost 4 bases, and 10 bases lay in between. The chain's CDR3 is CASSFDRLYGYTF. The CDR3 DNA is TGTGCCAGCAGTTTTGACAGACTCTATGGCTACACCTTC.

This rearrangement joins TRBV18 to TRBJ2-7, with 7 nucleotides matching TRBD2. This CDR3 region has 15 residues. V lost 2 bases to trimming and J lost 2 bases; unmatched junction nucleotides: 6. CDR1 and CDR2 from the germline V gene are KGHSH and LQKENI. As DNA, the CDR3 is TGTGCCAGCTCACCAGGGGGAGGGCCGACCTACGAGCAGTACTTC. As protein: CASSPGGGPTYEQYF. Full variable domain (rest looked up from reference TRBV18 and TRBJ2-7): NAGVMQNPRHLVRRRGQEARLRCSPMKGHSHVYWYRQLPEEGLKFMVYLQKENIIDESGMPKERFSAEFPKEGPSILRIQQVVRGDSAAYFCASSPGGGPTYEQYFGPGTRLTVT.

The CDR3 DNA reads as TGTGCCAGCAGCTTGTGGGGGGATAGCTATGGCTACACCTTC. Translating it yields CASSLWGDSYGYTF. The chain has TRBV5-6 and TRBJ1-2; D possibly corresponds to TRBD1 (5 bases). Between the trimmed V and J ends, which lost 1 base and 4 bases, there was a span of 11 bases. Germline loops: CDR1 SGHDT, CDR2 YYEEEE. The length of the CDR3 is 14 residues.